Listed below are T cell receptor beta chains from one sample, sequenced in a study of T cells after somatic rescue of genetic block. Clones were read by immunoSEQ multiplex PCR, and TCRdb kept only the in-frame ones, dropping some. The sample yields roughly 10,000 clones, 74% seen once. Material: peripheral blood mononuclear cells (PBMCs). The receptors shown here come from a boy younger than 18. CDR3s leave out the opening cysteine and the closing phenylalanine or tryptophan.

CDR3,J,V
AISAGQGTDTQY,TRBJ2-3,TRBV10-3
ASIHPPLHLAGNSYEQY,TRBJ2-7,TRBV28
ASSPGLAGQNEQF,TRBJ2-1,TRBV18
AWGQGPYLSNQPQH,TRBJ1-5,TRBV30
ASSFPDRYGYT,TRBJ1-2,TRBV5-6
ASSQGTGYSSGANVLT,TRBJ2-6,TRBV4-1
ASSPQGASYGYT,TRBJ1-2,TRBV5-1
ASSTRVSTEAF,TRBJ1-1,TRBV19
ASSRDGGYGYT,TRBJ1-2,TRBV7-6
ASRYGRRNTEAF,TRBJ1-1,TRBV6-5